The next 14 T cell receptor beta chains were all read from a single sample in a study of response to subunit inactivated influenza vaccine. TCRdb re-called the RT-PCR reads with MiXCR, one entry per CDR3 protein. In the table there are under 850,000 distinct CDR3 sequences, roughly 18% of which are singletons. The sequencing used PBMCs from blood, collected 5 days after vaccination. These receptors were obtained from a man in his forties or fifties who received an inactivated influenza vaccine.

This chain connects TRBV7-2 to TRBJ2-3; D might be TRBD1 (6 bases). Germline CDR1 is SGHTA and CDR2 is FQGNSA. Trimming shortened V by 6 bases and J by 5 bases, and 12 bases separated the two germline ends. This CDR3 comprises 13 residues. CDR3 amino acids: CASRATRGDTQYF. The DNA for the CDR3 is TGTGCCAGCAGGGCTACCAGGGGAGATACGCAGTATTTT. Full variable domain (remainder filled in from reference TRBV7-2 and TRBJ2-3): GAGVSQSPSNKVTEKGKDVELRCDPISGHTALYWYRQSLGQGLEFLIYFQGNSAPDKSGLPSDRFSAERTGGSVSTLTIQRTQQEDSAVYLCASRATRGDTQYFGPGTRLTVL.

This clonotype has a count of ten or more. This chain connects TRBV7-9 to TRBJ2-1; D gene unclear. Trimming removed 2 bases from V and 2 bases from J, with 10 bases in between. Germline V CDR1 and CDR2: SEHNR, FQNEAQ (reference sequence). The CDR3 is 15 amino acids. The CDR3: CASSLLGIAYNEQFF. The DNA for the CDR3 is TGTGCCAGCAGCTTACTCGGAATAGCCTACAATGAGCAGTTCTTC.

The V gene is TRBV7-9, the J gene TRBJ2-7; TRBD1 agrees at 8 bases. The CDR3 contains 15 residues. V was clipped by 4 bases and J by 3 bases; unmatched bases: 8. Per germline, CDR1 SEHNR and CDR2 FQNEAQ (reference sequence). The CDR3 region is CASSSTGATFYEQYF. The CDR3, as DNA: TGTGCCAGCAGCTCGACAGGGGCTACCTTCTACGAGCAGTACTTC.

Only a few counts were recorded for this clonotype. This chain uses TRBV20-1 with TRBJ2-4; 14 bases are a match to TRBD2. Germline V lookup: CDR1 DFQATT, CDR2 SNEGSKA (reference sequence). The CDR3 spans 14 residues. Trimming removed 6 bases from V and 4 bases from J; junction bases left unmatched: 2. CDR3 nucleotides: TGCAGTGCAAGGACTAGCGGGAGGAAAAACATTCAGTACTTC. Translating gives CSARTSGRKNIQYF.

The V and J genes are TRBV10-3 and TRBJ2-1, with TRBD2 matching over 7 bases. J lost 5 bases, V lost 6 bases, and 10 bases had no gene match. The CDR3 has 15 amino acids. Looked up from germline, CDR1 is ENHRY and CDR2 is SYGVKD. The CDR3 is CAIRDTRGDHNEQFF. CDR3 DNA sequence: TGTGCCATCAGGGACACTCGGGGGGACCACAATGAGCAGTTCTTC.

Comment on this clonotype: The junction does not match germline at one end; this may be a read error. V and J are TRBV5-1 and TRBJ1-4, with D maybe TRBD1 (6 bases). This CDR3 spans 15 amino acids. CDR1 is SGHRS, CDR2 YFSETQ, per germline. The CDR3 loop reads CANSPEGESNEKLFF. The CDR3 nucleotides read TGCGCCAACAGCCCGGAGGGGGAGTCAAATGAAAAACTGTTTTTT.

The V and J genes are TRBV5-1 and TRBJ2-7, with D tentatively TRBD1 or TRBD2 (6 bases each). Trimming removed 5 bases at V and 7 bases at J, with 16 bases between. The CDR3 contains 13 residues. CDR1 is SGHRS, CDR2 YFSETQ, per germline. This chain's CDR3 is CASRRTGAIEQYF. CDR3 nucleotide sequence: TGCGCCAGCAGGAGGACGGGGGCAATTGAGCAGTACTTC.

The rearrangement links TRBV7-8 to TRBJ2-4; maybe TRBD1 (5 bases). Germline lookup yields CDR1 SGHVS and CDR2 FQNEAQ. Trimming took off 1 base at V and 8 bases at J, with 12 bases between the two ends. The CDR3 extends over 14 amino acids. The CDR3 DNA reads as TGTGCCAGCAGCTTAGGGGGTGGGGCTGACATTCAGTACTTC. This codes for CASSLGGGADIQYF. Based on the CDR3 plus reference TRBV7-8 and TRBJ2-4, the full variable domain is GAGVSQSPRYKVAKRGQDVALRCDPISGHVSLFWYQQALGQGPEFLTYFQNEAQLDKSGLPSDRFFAERPEGSVSTLKIQRTQQEDSAVYLCASSLGGGADIQYFGAGTRLSVL.

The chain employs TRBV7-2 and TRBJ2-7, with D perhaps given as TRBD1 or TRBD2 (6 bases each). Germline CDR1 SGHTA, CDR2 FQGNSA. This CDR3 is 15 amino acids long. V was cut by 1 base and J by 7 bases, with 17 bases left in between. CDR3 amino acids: CASSLVGGVTGEQYF. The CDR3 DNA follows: TGTGCCAGCAGCTTAGTGGGGGGCGTAACGGGGGAGCAGTACTTC.

The CDR3 loop reads CASSGRGTSYEQYF. Here the CDR3 DNA reads TGTGCCAGCAGCGGGAGAGGCACCTCCTACGAGCAGTACTTC. This chain links TRBV6-2 or TRBV6-3 with TRBJ2-7; D possibly corresponds to TRBD2 (6 bases). The V and J ends lost 6 bases and 0 bases respectively, with 12 bases between them. Looked up from germline, CDR1 is MNHEY and CDR2 is SVGEGT. This CDR3 region has 14 residues.

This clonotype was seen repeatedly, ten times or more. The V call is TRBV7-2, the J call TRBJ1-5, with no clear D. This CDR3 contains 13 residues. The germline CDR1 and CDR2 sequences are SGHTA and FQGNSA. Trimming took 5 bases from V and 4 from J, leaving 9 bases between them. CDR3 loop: CASSPTANQPQHF. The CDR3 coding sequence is TGTGCCAGCAGCCCCACAGCAAATCAGCCCCAGCATTTT. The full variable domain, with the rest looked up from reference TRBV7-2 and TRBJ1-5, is GAGVSQSPSNKVTEKGKDVELRCDPISGHTALYWYRQSLGQGLEFLIYFQGNSAPDKSGLPSDRFSAERTGGSVSTLTIQRTQQEDSAVYLCASSPTANQPQHFGDGTRLSIL.

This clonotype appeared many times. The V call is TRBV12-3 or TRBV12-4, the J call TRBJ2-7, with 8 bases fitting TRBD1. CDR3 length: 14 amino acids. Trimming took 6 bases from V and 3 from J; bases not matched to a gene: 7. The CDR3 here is CASSTGQGLYEQYF. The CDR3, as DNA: TGTGCCAGCAGCACCGGACAGGGTCTCTACGAGCAGTACTTC.

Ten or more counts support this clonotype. The CDR3 loop is CASSLSDRGDEQFF. The CDR3, as DNA: TGTGCCAGCAGCTTATCGGACAGGGGAGATGAGCAGTTCTTC. The chain links TRBV12-3 or TRBV12-4 to TRBJ2-1; TRBD1 matches 9 bases. V shed 6 bases, J shed 8 bases, and the junction held 8 bases outside the gene matches. The CDR3 loop spans 14 amino acids.

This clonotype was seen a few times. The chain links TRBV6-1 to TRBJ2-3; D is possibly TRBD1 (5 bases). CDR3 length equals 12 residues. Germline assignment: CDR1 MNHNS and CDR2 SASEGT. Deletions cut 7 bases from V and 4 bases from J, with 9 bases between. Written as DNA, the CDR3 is TGTGCCAGCACTGGGGCGGCAGATACGCAGTATTTT. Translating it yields CASTGAADTQYF.